This TCR beta chain was sequenced for a study of blood T cell repertoires in COVID-19. Resolution of symptoms, clearance, or two negative PCRs was present in recovered Cohort 3 donors. The assay was immunoSEQ multiplex PCR, and TCRdb's table has in-frame clones only and misses some. The data contain tens of thousands of clones, 70% to 90% of them singletons. In germline, CDR1 is SGHRS, CDR2 YFSETQ. Trimming removed 0 bases at V and 6 bases at J, with 12 bases between. This CDR3 comprises 14 residues. The sequence derives from a woman between 45 and 60 years old who had recovered from COVID-19. The chain links TRBV5-1 to TRBJ1-2, with D tentatively TRBD1 (6 bases). Sequencing was carried out using PBMCs or T cells enriched from blood (not recorded which). The CDR3 protein is CASSLASGVDGYTF. DNA of the CDR3: TGCGCCAGCAGCTTGGCGTCAGGGGTAGATGGCTACACCTTC.